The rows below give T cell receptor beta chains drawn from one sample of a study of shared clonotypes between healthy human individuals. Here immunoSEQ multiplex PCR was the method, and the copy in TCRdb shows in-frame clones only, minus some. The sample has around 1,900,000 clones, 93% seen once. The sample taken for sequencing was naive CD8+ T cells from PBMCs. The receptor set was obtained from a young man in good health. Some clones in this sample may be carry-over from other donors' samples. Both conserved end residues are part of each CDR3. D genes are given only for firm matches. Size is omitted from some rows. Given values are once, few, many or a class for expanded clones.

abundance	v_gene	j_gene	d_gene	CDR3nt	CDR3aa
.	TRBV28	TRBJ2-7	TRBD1	TGTGCCAGCAGTTTGGACAGGTTGGACCTTTCCGAGCAGTACTTC	CASSLDRLDLSEQYF
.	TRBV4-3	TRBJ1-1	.	TGCGCCAGCAGACATACAGGGAGTGAAGCTTTCTTT	CASRHTGSEAFF
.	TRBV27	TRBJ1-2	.	TGTGCCAGCAGATCCTGGGCGGATAACTATGGCTACACCTTC	CASRSWADNYGYTF
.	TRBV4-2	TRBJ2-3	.	TGTGCCAGCAGCCAAGATTTGGTGGGAACCACAGATACGCAGTATTTT	CASSQDLVGTTDTQYF
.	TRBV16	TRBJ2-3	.	TGTGCCAGCAGCCTGGACCGTCAAACGCAGTATTTT	CASSLDRQTQYF
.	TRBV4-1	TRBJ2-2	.	TGCGCCAGCAGCCAAGGACAGGTGCGTTTAGGGACTGGAAACACCGGGGAGCTGTTTTTT	CASSQGQVRLGTGNTGELFF
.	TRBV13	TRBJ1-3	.	TGTGCCAGCAGGGGGGGCGCGGTTGGAAACACCATATATTTT	CASRGGAVGNTIYF
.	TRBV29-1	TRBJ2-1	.	TGCAGCGTTGAAGTATACTACAATGAGCAGTTCTTC	CSVEVYYNEQFF
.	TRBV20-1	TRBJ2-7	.	TGCAGTGCTAGTTACCCCTACGAGCAGTACTTC	CSASYPYEQYF
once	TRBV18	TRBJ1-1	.	TGTGCCAGCTCACCACTCCTGGCAGGGCTTCTTGACACTGAAGCTTTCTTT	CASSPLLAGLLDTEAFF
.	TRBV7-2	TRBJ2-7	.	TGTGCCAGCAGCTTAAGTTCCAGGGCCTACGAGCAGTACTTC	CASSLSSRAYEQYF
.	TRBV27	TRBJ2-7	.	TGTGCCAGCAGTTGGTCACGAAACTACGAGCAGTACTTC	CASSWSRNYEQYF
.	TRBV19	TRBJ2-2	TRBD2	TGTGCCAGTAGCCCCTGGCGGGGGACCGGGGAGCTGTTTTTT	CASSPWRGTGELFF
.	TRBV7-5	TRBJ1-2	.	TGTGCCAGAAGCTTTATGGGCTACACCTTC	CARSFMGYTF
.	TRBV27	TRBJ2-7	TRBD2	TGTGCCAGCAGTTACTCTTCCGGGACTAGATTTTACGAGCAGTACTTC	CASSYSSGTRFYEQYF
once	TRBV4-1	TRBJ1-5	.	TGCGCCAGCAGCCAACGGTTCCTTCAGCCCCAGCATTTT	CASSQRFLQPQHF
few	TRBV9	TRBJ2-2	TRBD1	TGTGCCAGCAGCGTAGGCAGGGGGCGTGACACCGGGGAGCTGTTTTTT	CASSVGRGRDTGELFF
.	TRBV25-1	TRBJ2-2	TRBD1	TGTGCCAGCATCGGAGAGGGACAGCTAAACACCGGGGAGCTGTTTTTT	CASIGEGQLNTGELFF
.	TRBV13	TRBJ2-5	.	TGTGCCAGCAGCTTACGGGGCGAGACCCAGTACTTC	CASSLRGETQYF
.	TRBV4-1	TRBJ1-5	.	TGCGCCAGCAGCCAAGAGGCCAGTAATAGCAATCAGCCCCAGCATTTT	CASSQEASNSNQPQHF
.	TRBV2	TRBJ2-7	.	TGTGCCACCCTGGGACAAACTAACTACGAGCAGTACTTC	CATLGQTNYEQYF
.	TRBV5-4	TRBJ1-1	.	TGTGCCAGCAGCGTTGCCTCGACTGAAGCTTTCTTT	CASSVASTEAFF
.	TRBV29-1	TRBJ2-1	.	TGCAGCGTTAAAGAAGGTAATGAGCAGTTCTTC	CSVKEGNEQFF
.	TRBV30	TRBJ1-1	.	TGTGCCTGGAGTGTACGGGGTTTCGGAACTGAAGCTTTCTTT	CAWSVRGFGTEAFF
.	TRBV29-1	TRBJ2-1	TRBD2	TGCAGCGTTGAACGGGATGGACTAGCGGGAAGTGAGCAGTTCTTC	CSVERDGLAGSEQFF
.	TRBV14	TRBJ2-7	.	TGTGCCAGCAGCCAGATCGAGTGGCCCGTACCCTACGAGCAGTACTTC	CASSQIEWPVPYEQYF
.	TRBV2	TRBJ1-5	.	TGTGCCAGCAGCGTGGGACCGAATAGCAATCAGCCCCAGCATTTT	CASSVGPNSNQPQHF
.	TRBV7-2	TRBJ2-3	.	TGTGCCAGCAGCTTATGGAGGGCCAATACAGATACGCAGTATTTT	CASSLWRANTDTQYF
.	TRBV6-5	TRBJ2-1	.	TGTGCCAGCAGTACCCCGGGACATTACAATGAGCAGTTCTTC	CASSTPGHYNEQFF
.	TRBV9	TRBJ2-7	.	TGTGCCAGCAGCGTAGAAGACAGTATGTACGAGCAGTACTTC	CASSVEDSMYEQYF
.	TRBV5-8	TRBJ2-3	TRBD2	TGTGCCAGCAGCTTGGAGAGCGGGAGCGCAGATACGCAGTATTTT	CASSLESGSADTQYF
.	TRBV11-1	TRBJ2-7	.	TGTGCCAGCAGCTTAGACGGTCCCTACGAGCAGTACTTC	CASSLDGPYEQYF
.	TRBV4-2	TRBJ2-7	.	TGTGCCAGCAGCCAAGATAAGGGGAATCCCTACGAGCAGTACTTC	CASSQDKGNPYEQYF
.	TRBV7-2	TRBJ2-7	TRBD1	TGTGCCAGCAGCCTTGGACAGGGGTTTAGGGAGCAGTACTTC	CASSLGQGFREQYF
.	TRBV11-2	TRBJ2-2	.	TGTGCCAGCAGCCCCACCGGACAGAGGAGGGCCGGGGAGCTGTTTTTT	CASSPTGQRRAGELFF
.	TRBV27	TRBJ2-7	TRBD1	TGTGCCAGCAGTTTTCGGACAGGGGGGGACGAGCAGTACTTC	CASSFRTGGDEQYF
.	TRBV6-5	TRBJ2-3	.	TGTGCCAGCAACCCAGCGGTGGGCACAGATACGCAGTATTTT	CASNPAVGTDTQYF
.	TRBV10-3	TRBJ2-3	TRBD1	TGTGCCATCAGTGAGCTGAGGACAGGGGGCACAGATACGCAGTATTTT	CAISELRTGGTDTQYF
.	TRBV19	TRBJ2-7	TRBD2	TGTGCCAGTAGTATACAAGCGGGAGTCCACGAGCAGTACTTC	CASSIQAGVHEQYF
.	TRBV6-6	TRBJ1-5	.	TGTGCCAGCAGTTACCCGCCAGAAAGCAATCAGCCCCAGCATTTT	CASSYPPESNQPQHF
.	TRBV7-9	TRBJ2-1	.	TGTGCCAGCAGCTTAGACGCCGGGACCTCCGAGGGACAGTTCTTC	CASSLDAGTSEGQFF
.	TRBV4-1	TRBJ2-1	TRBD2	TGCGCCAGCAGCCACCCGACTAGCGGGAGCTACAATGAGCAGTTCTTC	CASSHPTSGSYNEQFF
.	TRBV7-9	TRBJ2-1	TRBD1	TGTGCCAGCAGCTTAAAGGGGGCCTTCAATGAGCAGTTCTTC	CASSLKGAFNEQFF
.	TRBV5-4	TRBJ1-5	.	TGTGCCAGCAGCTTGGAGCCAGGGGACTCTCAGGCCCAGCATTTT	CASSLEPGDSQAQHF
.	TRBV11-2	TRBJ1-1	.	TGTGCCAGCAGCTACCGCAACAAAGAAACTGAAGCTTTCTTT	CASSYRNKETEAFF
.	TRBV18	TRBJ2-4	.	TGTGCCAGCTCACCAGAGGGGGTGGGCAGGCAAAACATTCAGTACTTC	CASSPEGVGRQNIQYF